This TCR beta chain was sequenced in a study of T cell responses to AZD1222 COVID-19 vaccine. TCRdb keeps only in-frame clones here, not all; method: immunoSEQ multiplex PCR. The sample shows 75,000 to 100,000 clones, under 90% of them seen only once. Findings and limits, study-wide: Only a handful of AZD1222 recipients, about six in all, had baseline seropositivity.

As regards this clone: The antigen remains undetermined.

CDR3 length: 10 amino acids. V was shortened by 6 bases and J by 3 bases, with 3 bases between the two germline ends. The germline V gene has CDR1 MNHNY and CDR2 SVGAGI (reference sequence). This sequence joins TRBV6-6 and TRBJ2-7; D not resolved. The source of this sequence is an adult in good health. The source was peripheral blood, collected on day 0 of AZD1222 vaccination. The CDR3 DNA is TGTGCCAGCAGAGACTACGAGCAGTACTTC. It specifies CASRDYEQYF.